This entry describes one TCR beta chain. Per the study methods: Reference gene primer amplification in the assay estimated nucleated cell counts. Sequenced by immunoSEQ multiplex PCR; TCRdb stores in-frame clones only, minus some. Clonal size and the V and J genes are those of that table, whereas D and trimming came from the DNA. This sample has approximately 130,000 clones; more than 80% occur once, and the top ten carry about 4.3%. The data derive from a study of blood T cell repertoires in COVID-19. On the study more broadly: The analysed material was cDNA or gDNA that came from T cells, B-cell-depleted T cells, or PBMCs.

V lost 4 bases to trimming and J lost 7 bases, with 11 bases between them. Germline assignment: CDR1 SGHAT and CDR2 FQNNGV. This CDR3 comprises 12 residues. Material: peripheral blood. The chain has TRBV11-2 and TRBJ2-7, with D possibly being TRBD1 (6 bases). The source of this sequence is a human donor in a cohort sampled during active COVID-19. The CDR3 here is CASSSRGGEQYF. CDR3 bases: TGTGCCAGCAGCTCCAGGGGTGGGGAGCAGTACTTC.